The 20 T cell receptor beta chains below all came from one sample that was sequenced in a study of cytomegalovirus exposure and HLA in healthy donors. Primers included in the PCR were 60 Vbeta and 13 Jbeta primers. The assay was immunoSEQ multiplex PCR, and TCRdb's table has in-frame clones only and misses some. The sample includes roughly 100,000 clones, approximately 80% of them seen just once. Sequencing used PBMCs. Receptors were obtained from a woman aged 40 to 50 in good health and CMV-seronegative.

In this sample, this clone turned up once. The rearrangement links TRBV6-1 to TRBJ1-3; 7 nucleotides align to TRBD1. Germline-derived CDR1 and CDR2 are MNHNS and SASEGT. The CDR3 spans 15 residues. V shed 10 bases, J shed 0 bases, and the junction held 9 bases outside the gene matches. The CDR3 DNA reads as TGTGCCACCTTAAGGGGACAGCTCTCTGGAAACACCATATATTTT. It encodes CATLRGQLSGNTIYF.

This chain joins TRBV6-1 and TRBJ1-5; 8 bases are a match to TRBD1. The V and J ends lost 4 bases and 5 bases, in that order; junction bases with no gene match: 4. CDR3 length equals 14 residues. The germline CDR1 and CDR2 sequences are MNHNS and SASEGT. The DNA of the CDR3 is TGTGCCAGCAGTGGGGCAGGGGGCGATCAGCCCCAGCATTTT. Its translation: CASSGAGGDQPQHF.

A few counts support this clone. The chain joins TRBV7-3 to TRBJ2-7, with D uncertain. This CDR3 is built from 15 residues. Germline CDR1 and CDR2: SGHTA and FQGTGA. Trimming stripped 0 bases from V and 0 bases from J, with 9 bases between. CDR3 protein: CASSLTGDTSYEQYF. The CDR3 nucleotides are TGTGCCAGCAGCTTAACGGGCGACACCTCCTACGAGCAGTACTTC.

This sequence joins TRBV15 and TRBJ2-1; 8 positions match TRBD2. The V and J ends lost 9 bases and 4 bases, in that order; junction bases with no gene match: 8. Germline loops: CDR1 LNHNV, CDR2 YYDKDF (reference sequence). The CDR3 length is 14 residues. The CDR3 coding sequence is TGTGCCACTTCCGGGGGCGGGGGGTACAATGAGCAGTTCTTC. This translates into CATSGGGGYNEQFF. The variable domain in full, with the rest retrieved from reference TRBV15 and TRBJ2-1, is DAMVIQNPRYQVTQFGKPVTLSCSQTLNHNVMYWYQQKSSQAPKLLFHYYDKDFNNEADTPDNFQSRRPNTSFCFLDIRSPGLGDTAMYLCATSGGGGYNEQFFGPGTRLTVL.

The CDR3 DNA sequence: TGCGCCAGCAGCTTGTACAAGACAGGGTTGCAGACCCAGTACTTC. This gives the protein CASSLYKTGLQTQYF. The rearrangement uses TRBV5-1 and TRBJ2-5, with 7 bases aligning to TRBD1. Per germline, CDR1 SGHRS and CDR2 YFSETQ. This CDR3 contains 15 residues. Unmatched junction bases numbered 9, after V lost 1 base and J lost 6 bases. Full variable domain (remainder filled in from reference TRBV5-1 and TRBJ2-5): KAGVTQTPRYLIKTRGQQVTLSCSPISGHRSVSWYQQTPGQGLQFLFEYFSETQRNKGNFPGRFSGRQFSNSRSEMNVSTLELGDSALYLCASSLYKTGLQTQYFGPGTRLLVL.

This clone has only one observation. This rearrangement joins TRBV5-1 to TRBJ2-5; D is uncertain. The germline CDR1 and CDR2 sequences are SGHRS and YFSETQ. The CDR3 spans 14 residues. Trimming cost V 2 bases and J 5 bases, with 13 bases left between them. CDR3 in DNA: TGCGCCAGCAGCTTCGGAGTTCCGTCCGAGACCCAGTACTTC. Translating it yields CASSFGVPSETQYF. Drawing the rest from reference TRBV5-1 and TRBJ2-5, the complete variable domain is KAGVTQTPRYLIKTRGQQVTLSCSPISGHRSVSWYQQTPGQGLQFLFEYFSETQRNKGNFPGRFSGRQFSNSRSEMNVSTLELGDSALYLCASSFGVPSETQYFGPGTRLLVL.

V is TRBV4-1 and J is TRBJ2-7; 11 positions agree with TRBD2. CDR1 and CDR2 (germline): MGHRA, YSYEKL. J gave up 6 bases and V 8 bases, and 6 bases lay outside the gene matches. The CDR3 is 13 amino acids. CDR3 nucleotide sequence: TGCGCCAGCGGTGGGACTAGCGGTGGCGAGCAGTACTTC. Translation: CASGGTSGGEQYF.

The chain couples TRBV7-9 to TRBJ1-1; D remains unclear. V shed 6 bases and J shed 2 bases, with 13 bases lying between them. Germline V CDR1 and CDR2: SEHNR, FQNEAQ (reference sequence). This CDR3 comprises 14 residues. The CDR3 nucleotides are TGTGCCAGCAGTTTCAGCGGGGTAAACACTGAAGCTTTCTTT. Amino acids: CASSFSGVNTEAFF.

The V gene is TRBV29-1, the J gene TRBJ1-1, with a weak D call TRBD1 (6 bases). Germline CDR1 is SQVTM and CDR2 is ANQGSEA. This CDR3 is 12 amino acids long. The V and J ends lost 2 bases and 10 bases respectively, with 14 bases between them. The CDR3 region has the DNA TGCAGCGTTGAAAGGGAGGGGGTTGCAGCTTTCTTT. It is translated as CSVEREGVAAFF.

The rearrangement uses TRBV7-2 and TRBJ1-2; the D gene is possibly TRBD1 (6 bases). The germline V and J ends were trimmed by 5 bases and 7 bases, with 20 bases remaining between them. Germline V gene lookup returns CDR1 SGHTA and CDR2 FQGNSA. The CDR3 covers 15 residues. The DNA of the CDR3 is TGTGCCAGCAGCATCAACACAGGACAGACCTTTGGCTACACCTTC. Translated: CASSINTGQTFGYTF.

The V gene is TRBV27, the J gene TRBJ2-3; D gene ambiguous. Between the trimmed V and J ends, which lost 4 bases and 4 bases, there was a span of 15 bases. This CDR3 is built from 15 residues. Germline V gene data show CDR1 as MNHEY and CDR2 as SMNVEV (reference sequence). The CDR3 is CASSSHTTLADTQYF. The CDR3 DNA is TGTGCCAGCAGTTCACATACCACCTTGGCAGATACGCAGTATTTT.

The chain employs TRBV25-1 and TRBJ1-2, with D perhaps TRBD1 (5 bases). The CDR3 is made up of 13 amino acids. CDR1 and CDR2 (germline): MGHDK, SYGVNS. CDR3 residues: CEQDGLGITGYTF. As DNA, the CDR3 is TGTGAACAGGACGGTTTGGGAATTACGGGCTACACCTTC.

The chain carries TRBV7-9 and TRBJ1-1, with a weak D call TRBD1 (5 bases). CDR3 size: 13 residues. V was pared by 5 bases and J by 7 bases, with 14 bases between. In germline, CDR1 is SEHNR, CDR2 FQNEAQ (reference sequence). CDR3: CASSHRLTDEAFF. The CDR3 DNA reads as TGTGCCAGCAGCCACCGCCTGACAGATGAAGCTTTCTTT.

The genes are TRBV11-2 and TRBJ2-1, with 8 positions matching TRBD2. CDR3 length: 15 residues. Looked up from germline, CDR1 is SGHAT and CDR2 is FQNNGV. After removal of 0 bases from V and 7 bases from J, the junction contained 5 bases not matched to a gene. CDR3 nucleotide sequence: TGTGCCAGCAGCTTAGAATGGACTAGCAGGAATGAGCAGTTCTTC. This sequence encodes CASSLEWTSRNEQFF.

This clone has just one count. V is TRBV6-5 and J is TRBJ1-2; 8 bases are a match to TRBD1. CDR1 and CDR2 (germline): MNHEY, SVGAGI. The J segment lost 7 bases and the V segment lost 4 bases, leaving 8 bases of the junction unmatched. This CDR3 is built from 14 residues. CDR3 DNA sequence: TGTGCCAGCAGTTCTCATCAGGGGGCGTCTGGCTACACCTTC. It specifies CASSSHQGASGYTF.

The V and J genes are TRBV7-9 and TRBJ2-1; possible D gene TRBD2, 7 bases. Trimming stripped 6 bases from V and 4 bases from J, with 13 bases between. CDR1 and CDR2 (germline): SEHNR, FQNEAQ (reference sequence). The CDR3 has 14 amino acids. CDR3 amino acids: CASRKRDKYNEQFF. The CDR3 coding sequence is TGTGCCAGCAGAAAGCGGGACAAATACAATGAGCAGTTCTTC.

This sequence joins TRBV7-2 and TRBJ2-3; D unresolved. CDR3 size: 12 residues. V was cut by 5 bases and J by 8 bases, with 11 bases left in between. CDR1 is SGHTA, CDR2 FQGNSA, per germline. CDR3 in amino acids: CASSPEYATQYF. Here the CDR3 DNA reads TGTGCCAGCAGCCCTGAGTACGCTACGCAGTATTTT.

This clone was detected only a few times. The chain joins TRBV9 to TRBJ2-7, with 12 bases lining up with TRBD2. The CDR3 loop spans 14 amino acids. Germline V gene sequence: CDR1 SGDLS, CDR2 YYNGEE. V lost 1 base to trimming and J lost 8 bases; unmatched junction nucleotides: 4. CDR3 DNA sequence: TGTGCCAGCAGCGTACTAGCGGGGGGGCCGCAGCAGTACTTC. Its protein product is CASSVLAGGPQQYF.

CDR3 amino acids: CASSLKLSSYNEQFF. The DNA of the CDR3 is TGCGCCAGCAGCCTAAAACTGAGCTCCTACAATGAGCAGTTCTTC. V is TRBV5-1 and J is TRBJ2-1; D is unclear. Trimming cost V 4 bases and J 0 bases, with 11 bases left between them. Looked up from germline, CDR1 is SGHRS and CDR2 is YFSETQ. This CDR3 spans 15 amino acids.

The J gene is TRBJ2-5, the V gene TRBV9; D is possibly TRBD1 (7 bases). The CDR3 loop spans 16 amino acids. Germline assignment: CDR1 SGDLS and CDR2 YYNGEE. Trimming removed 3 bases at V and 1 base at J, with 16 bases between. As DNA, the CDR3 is TGTGCCAGCAGCGCCATGGGGGGACAGACCCAAGAGACCCAGTACTTC. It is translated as CASSAMGGQTQETQYF.